The clone carrying this T cell receptor beta chain has a count of ten or more. Its target is unknown. This specimen belongs to a study of T cells in Graves' hyperthyroidism and ophthalmopathy. Study-wide context: Once the initial diagnosis was made, peripheral blood was obtained before any treatment.

The CDR3 sequence is 15 residues long. The trim removed 0 bases at V and 3 bases at J, leaving 4 bases unmatched. CDR1 and CDR2 (germline): SGHNT, YYREEE (reference sequence). Study-wide findings and caveats: Blood also showed most of the thyroid clonotypes that were expanded above 0.001.

Template material for amplifying TCR beta CDR3 regions consisted of RNA transcripts. With the HTBI primer set, the TCR CDR3 went through a first round of RT-PCR. TCRdb passed the multiplex PCR reads through MiXCR, listing each CDR3 protein once. Of roughly 350,000 distinct CDR3 sequences in the sample, approximately 14% are singletons; the top ten hold approximately 35%. Exclusion criteria comprised uncontrolled infection, other autoimmune disease, pregnancy or lactation. This chain connects TRBV5-4 to TRBJ2-7; TRBD2 matches 9 bases. The sequence was obtained from a woman in her forties with Graves' ophthalmopathy. Sequencing was carried out using blood. CDR3 protein: CASSLGIAGVYEQYF. CDR3 in DNA: TGTGCCAGCAGCTTGGGTATAGCGGGAGTCTACGAGCAGTACTTC. Full variable domain (missing parts from reference TRBV5-4 and TRBJ2-7): ETGVTQSPTHLIKTRGQQVTLRCSSQSGHNTVSWYQQALGQGPQFIFQYYREEENGRGNFPPRFSGLQFPNYSSELNVNALELDDSALYLCASSLGIAGVYEQYFGPGTRLTVT.